This T cell receptor beta chain was retrieved from a study of T cells in Graves' hyperthyroidism and ophthalmopathy (dated by TCRdb to between 2019 and 2020). For the wider study: Peripheral blood was sampled at the time of initial diagnosis, prior to any treatment. According to the paper, TCR Vbeta CDR3 sequencing was carried out on 135 peripheral blood samples, which came from under 50 ophthalmopathy, some 73 hyperthyroidism and some 17 progressor patients. To identify TCR V-J signatures that set the groups apart, the researchers used a discovery cohort of 90 to 100 patients, made up of around 42 with Graves' ophthalmopathy and 57 with stable Graves' hyperthyroidism. Whether ophthalmopathy could be predicted prospectively was tested in an independent validation cohort made up of fewer than 20 hyperthyroidism patients plus 17 patients who later progressed to ophthalmopathy. The 100 discovery patients were randomly split 7:3 into training and test sets. After sampling, hyperthyroidism patients received methimazole starting at 30 mg daily, and ophthalmopathy patients received high-dose intravenous methylprednisolone. The study also compared thyroid tissue and blood T-cell repertoires from several Graves' hyperthyroidism patients. General findings and caveats noted by the study authors: Ophthalmopathy was separated from stable hyperthyroidism by a 13 V-J signature model, with around 88% sensitivity and about 81% specificity obtained in cross-validation and 80%/75% obtained in testing. No statistical method was used to set the sample size in advance, and investigators knew the group allocation. In validation, the model predicted progression to ophthalmopathy a median of approximately 6.6 months before onset, with 65% to 71% sensitivity and around 76% specificity. Blood samples also contained most of the expanded thyroid clonotypes (frequency above 0.001), which suggests that blood repertoires may reflect thyroid immune responses.

TCR beta CDR3 regions were amplified from RNA transcripts. For the first round of RT-PCR on the TCR CDR3, the HTBI primer set was used together with the Qiagen OneStep RT-PCR kit. A second multiplex PCR round built the libraries, followed by size selection and purification. Sequencing of the libraries was done on an Illumina HiSeq2000 using paired-end 100 bp reads. Processing in the source paper ran as follows. Raw data were processed with SOAPnuke, discarding reads with adapters, uncalled bases, mean Phred below 15, or no exact constant-primer or identifier match. High-quality paired reads were merged with COPE v1.2.5, and unique nucleotide sequences were defined as clonotypes. MiTCR v1.1 was used to align clonotypes to the IMGT TRBV, TRBD and TRBJ reference segments. Analysis was restricted to V-J combinations with a frequency above 0.0001, which covered roughly 99% of repertoires. A TCS score was defined as the ratio between F50 (clonal expansion) and ExV (chaos), using BLOSUM62-based TCRdist between CDR3 peptides within each V-J. Welch's t-statistics and random forest reduced 500 to 550 V-J features to roughly 13, which were used in a naive Bayes classifier (R e1071). The public reads were quality trimmed at Q25 with fastp and then assembled into clones with MiXCR by TCRdb, keeping productive beta chains. Every CDR3 protein is listed once, alongside the most common genes and DNA of its rows. The V and J calls here are based on TCRdb, not the publication. The sample table records hundreds of thousands of distinct CDR3 sequences; roughly 25% of these occur just once. Of the sample, approximately 11% is held by the ten largest clones.

In the ophthalmopathy patients, disease was moderately to severely active, with a Clinical Activity Score of 3 or more, a NOSPECS grade of 4 or more, and a duration of less than 3 months. Patients with uncontrolled infections, other autoimmune diseases, pregnancy or lactation were excluded. Clinical symptoms, serum thyroxine and TRAb, thyroid ultrasound, and orbital computed tomography formed the basis for the diagnoses. PBMCs were separated from over 9 ml of fresh peripheral blood using Ficoll-Paque density gradient centrifugation. Total RNA was extracted using Trizol reagent, and RNA quality was assessed on an Agilent 2100 Bioanalyzer. V and J are trimmed by 0 bases and 5 bases, and the gene matches miss 11 bases of the junction. The CDR3 runs 18 amino acids, cysteine and phenylalanine included. CDR3 DNA is the only sequence kept; it has 54 bases, read in frame from the first base. In this sample, this clonotype turned up once. Its antigen is currently not known. Nothing much larger sits one base from this clone, and base qualities are not available. Evidence from one read is weak.

The sample comprised blood. The rearrangement joined TRBV12-3 or TRBV12-4 to TRBJ2-2; TRBD2 aligns with 8 central bases. The receptor was isolated from a woman aged 30 to 39 with Graves' ophthalmopathy. The CDR3 loop reads CASSLASLAGGVTGELFF. The DNA sequence is given as TGTGCCAGCAGTTTAGCCTCCCTGGCGGGGGGAGTTACCGGGGAGCTGTTTTTT.